These T cell receptor beta chains were read from a single sample in a study of technical replicates of blood from a handful of donors. Clones were sequenced by immunoSEQ multiplex PCR, and TCRdb holds only the in-frame ones, with some missing. The top ten hold under 0.2% of the sample, which has about 75,000 clones, 95% to 97% seen once. The sample comprised T cells isolated from PBMCs. The receptors stem from a human donor in good health. CDR3s include the opening cysteine and the closing phenylalanine or tryptophan. Each record gives: clone size, J gene, V gene, D gene, CDR3 protein, CDR3 DNA. D genes are given only for firm matches. Expanded clones are given a class, and other clones once, few, many or no size at all.

size: NA; J: TRBJ2-3; V: TRBV14; D: TRBD2; CDR3: CASSQVVAGALRTDTQYF; DNA: TGTGCCAGCAGCCAAGTGGTAGCGGGGGCCCTCCGCACAGATACGCAGTATTTT
size: NA; J: TRBJ2-1; V: TRBV1; D: NA; CDR3: CTSSLIMTSGRTEQFF; DNA: TGCACCAGCAGCCTCATAATGACTAGCGGGAGGACGGAGCAGTTCTTC
size: NA; J: TRBJ2-3; V: TRBV28; D: NA; CDR3: CASSLEDRRTDTQYF; DNA: TGTGCCAGCAGTTTAGAGGATCGGCGCACAGATACGCAGTATTTT
size: once; J: TRBJ1-1; V: TRBV9; D: NA; CDR3: CASSEPGRMNTEAFF; DNA: TGTGCCAGCAGTGAGCCGGGGAGGATGAACACTGAAGCTTTCTTT
size: once; J: TRBJ1-2; V: TRBV4-2; D: TRBD1; CDR3: CASSQHRTGGFGYGYTF; DNA: TGTGCCAGCAGCCAACACCGGACAGGGGGATTCGGCTATGGCTACACCTTC
size: NA; J: TRBJ1-2; V: TRBV29-1; D: TRBD1; CDR3: CSVGGTATSHGYTF; DNA: TGCAGCGTTGGCGGGACAGCTACCAGTCATGGCTACACCTTC
size: NA; J: TRBJ2-2; V: TRBV5-4; D: NA; CDR3: CASSTDTSWQDGELFF; DNA: TGTGCCAGCAGTACCGACACTAGCTGGCAGGACGGGGAGCTGTTTTTT
size: NA; J: TRBJ2-5; V: TRBV27; D: NA; CDR3: CASSSRETQYF; DNA: TGTGCCAGCAGTTCACGGGAGACCCAGTACTTC
size: NA; J: TRBJ2-1; V: TRBV15; D: NA; CDR3: CATSSPWGGRGNEQFF; DNA: TGTGCCACCAGCAGTCCTTGGGGGGGCAGGGGAAATGAGCAGTTCTTC
size: NA; J: TRBJ1-1; V: TRBV19; D: TRBD1; CDR3: CASSRETGSEAFF; DNA: TGTGCCAGTAGTAGAGAGACAGGGTCGGAAGCTTTCTTT
size: NA; J: TRBJ1-1; V: TRBV28; D: TRBD1; CDR3: CASRTLGTVEAFF; DNA: TGTGCCAGCAGGACCCTAGGGACAGTTGAAGCTTTCTTT
size: once; J: TRBJ2-7; V: TRBV30; D: NA; CDR3: CAWSGTGTSEQYF; DNA: TGTGCCTGGAGCGGGACAGGGACTAGCGAGCAGTACTTC
size: NA; J: TRBJ1-5; V: TRBV5-1; D: NA; CDR3: CASSLGTVSNQPQHF; DNA: TGCGCCAGCAGCCTGGGGACTGTTAGCAATCAGCCCCAGCATTTT
size: NA; J: TRBJ2-1; V: TRBV2; D: TRBD2; CDR3: CASRPTSGSSYNEQFF; DNA: TGTGCCAGCAGGCCGACTAGCGGGAGCTCCTACAATGAGCAGTTCTTC
size: NA; J: TRBJ2-3; V: TRBV29-1; D: TRBD2; CDR3: CSVAKGAGGADTQYF; DNA: TGCAGCGTAGCTAAGGGTGCGGGAGGCGCAGATACGCAGTATTTT
size: NA; J: TRBJ2-1; V: TRBV2; D: TRBD2; CDR3: CASSSGSIHEQFF; DNA: TGTGCCAGCAGTAGCGGGAGCATCCATGAGCAGTTCTTC
size: once; J: TRBJ1-3; V: TRBV7-8; D: NA; CDR3: CASSSETDSGNTIYF; DNA: TGTGCCAGCAGCTCGGAGACTGACTCTGGAAACACCATATATTTT
size: NA; J: TRBJ2-1; V: TRBV12-2; D: NA; CDR3: CASRLGPGGSVDEQFF; DNA: TGTGCAAGTCGCTTAGGACCGGGGGGGTCCGTCGATGAGCAGTTCTTC
size: NA; J: TRBJ2-7; V: TRBV29-1; D: NA; CDR3: CSASITNVYEQYF; DNA: TGCAGCGCCAGTATAACGAACGTCTACGAGCAGTACTTC
size: once; J: TRBJ2-1; V: TRBV7-6; D: NA; CDR3: CASSLLANEQFF; DNA: TGTGCCAGCAGCCTCCTAGCGAATGAGCAGTTCTTC
size: NA; J: TRBJ1-3; V: TRBV6-1; D: NA; CDR3: CASRGYRDSGNTIYF; DNA: TGTGCCAGCAGAGGATACAGAGACTCTGGAAACACCATATATTTT
size: NA; J: TRBJ2-7; V: TRBV7-7; D: NA; CDR3: CASSRGLGNEQYF; DNA: TGTGCCAGCAGTCGGGGGTTGGGCAACGAGCAGTACTTC
size: once; J: TRBJ1-2; V: TRBV6-5; D: NA; CDR3: CASSYSTTGLYGYTF; DNA: TGTGCCAGCAGTTACTCAACCACAGGGCTGTACGGCTACACCTTC
size: NA; J: TRBJ2-3; V: TRBV11-1; D: NA; CDR3: CASSFPTSTDTQYF; DNA: TGTGCCAGCAGCTTCCCTACTAGCACAGATACGCAGTATTTT
size: NA; J: TRBJ2-3; V: TRBV27; D: TRBD2; CDR3: CASSFRRTSGWEGTDTQYF; DNA: TGTGCCAGCAGTTTTCGGAGGACTAGCGGATGGGAAGGCACAGATACGCAGTATTTT
size: NA; J: TRBJ2-7; V: TRBV28; D: NA; CDR3: CASSLARQSNEQYF; DNA: TGTGCCAGCAGTTTAGCACGACAGAGCAACGAGCAGTACTTC
size: NA; J: TRBJ2-5; V: TRBV7-8; D: TRBD2; CDR3: CASRPAGVRETQYF; DNA: TGTGCCAGCAGGCCTGCGGGAGTTCGAGAGACCCAGTACTTC
size: NA; J: TRBJ2-7; V: TRBV4-1; D: TRBD1; CDR3: CASSQVTGTGGHEQYF; DNA: TGCGCCAGCAGCCAAGTAACCGGGACAGGGGGCCACGAGCAGTACTTC
size: NA; J: TRBJ2-1; V: TRBV27; D: TRBD1; CDR3: CAIRTGPSYNEQFF; DNA: TGTGCCATCCGGACAGGGCCTTCCTACAATGAGCAGTTCTTC
size: NA; J: TRBJ2-7; V: TRBV2; D: TRBD2; CDR3: CASSGLAEDYEQYF; DNA: TGTGCCAGCAGTGGACTAGCGGAGGACTACGAGCAGTACTTC
size: NA; J: TRBJ2-4; V: TRBV4-1; D: TRBD2; CDR3: CASSPPLALGENIQYF; DNA: TGCGCCAGCAGCCCCCCACTAGCGTTGGGCGAAAACATTCAGTACTTC
size: NA; J: TRBJ2-7; V: TRBV28; D: TRBD1; CDR3: CASSGGTGGLRFYEQYF; DNA: TGTGCCAGCAGTGGGGGGACAGGGGGCTTAAGATTCTACGAGCAGTACTTC
size: NA; J: TRBJ2-7; V: TRBV10-3; D: NA; CDR3: CAISVEARYEQYF; DNA: TGTGCCATCAGTGTGGAGGCCCGCTACGAGCAGTACTTC
size: NA; J: TRBJ1-6; V: TRBV6-1; D: NA; CDR3: CASSGLLLGVSPSPLHF; DNA: TGTGCCAGCAGTGGCCTGCTGCTAGGGGTCTCCCCTTCACCCCTCCACTTT
size: NA; J: TRBJ1-5; V: TRBV4-1; D: NA; CDR3: CASSHRQLFGNQPQHF; DNA: TGCGCCAGCAGCCACCGACAGCTGTTCGGCAATCAGCCCCAGCATTTT
size: NA; J: TRBJ2-2; V: TRBV9; D: TRBD2; CDR3: CASSVGRGAGELFF; DNA: TGTGCCAGCAGCGTTGGCCGGGGGGCCGGGGAGCTGTTTTTT
size: NA; J: TRBJ1-2; V: TRBV30; D: NA; CDR3: CAWSVLGSGGYTF; DNA: TGTGCCTGGAGTGTACTTGGATCGGGGGGCTACACCTTC
size: NA; J: TRBJ2-5; V: TRBV28; D: TRBD2; CDR3: CASSGLAGVVETQYF; DNA: TGTGCCAGCAGCGGGCTAGCGGGAGTGGTAGAGACCCAGTACTTC
size: NA; J: TRBJ2-3; V: TRBV5-4; D: TRBD2; CDR3: CASRPLSGGASDTQYF; DNA: TGTGCCAGCAGACCACTTAGCGGGGGGGCTTCAGATACGCAGTATTTT
size: NA; J: TRBJ1-4; V: TRBV30; D: NA; CDR3: CAWSDGQTNEKLFF; DNA: TGTGCCTGGAGTGACGGACAGACTAATGAAAAACTGTTTTTT
size: NA; J: TRBJ2-5; V: TRBV7-6; D: NA; CDR3: CASSTRVLGLGETQYF; DNA: TGTGCCAGCAGCACCAGGGTTTTAGGGCTGGGAGAGACCCAGTACTTC
size: NA; J: TRBJ2-7; V: TRBV7-9; D: TRBD1; CDR3: CASTKTGDLYEQYF; DNA: TGTGCCAGCACTAAGACAGGGGACCTCTACGAGCAGTACTTC
size: NA; J: TRBJ2-1; V: TRBV13; D: TRBD2; CDR3: CASSSLAGEQFF; DNA: TGTGCCAGCAGCTCTCTAGCGGGAGAGCAGTTCTTC
size: NA; J: TRBJ2-2; V: TRBV7-8; D: NA; CDR3: CASSEIAANTGELFF; DNA: TGTGCCAGCAGTGAAATAGCGGCGAACACCGGGGAGCTGTTTTTT
size: NA; J: TRBJ2-1; V: TRBV19; D: TRBD2; CDR3: CASRPTGTRGLYYNEQFF; DNA: TGTGCCAGTAGGCCGACCGGGACTAGAGGGCTCTATTACAATGAGCAGTTCTTC
size: NA; J: TRBJ2-1; V: TRBV5-1; D: TRBD1; CDR3: CASSLGQGANEQFF; DNA: TGCGCCAGCAGCTTAGGACAGGGGGCCAATGAGCAGTTCTTC
size: NA; J: TRBJ2-5; V: TRBV25-1; D: TRBD1; CDR3: CASSGTQGARETQYF; DNA: TGTGCCAGCAGTGGAACCCAGGGGGCGAGGGAGACCCAGTACTTC